Described below is a single TCR beta chain sequence and its context. The data were taken from a study of blood T cell repertoires in COVID-19. Study as a whole: Donors in the United States, Italy and Spain gave samples during acute or convalescent COVID-19.

TCRdb's table, derived via immunoSEQ multiplex PCR, lists solely in-frame clones and lacks some. The sample consists of 330,000 or so clones, approximately 84% of them appearing once. Those who participated ranged in age from roughly 18 to 89 years and resided in about two dozen US areas. What was sequenced was PBMCs or T cells enriched from blood (not recorded which). The receptor was derived from a woman aged 25 to 39 who had recovered from COVID-19.

The CDR3 is CAWRDTHHSNQPQHF. In DNA, the CDR3 is TGTGCCTGGAGGGACACTCATCATAGCAATCAGCCCCAGCATTTT. The chain combines TRBV30 with TRBJ1-5; D is perhaps TRBD1 (5 bases). The CDR3 totals 15 residues. CDR1 and CDR2 (germline): GTSNPN, SVGIG (reference sequence). Trimming removed 3 bases at V and 0 bases at J, with 12 bases between. The complete variable domain, with remaining parts taken from reference TRBV30 and TRBJ1-5, reads SQTIHQWPATLVQPVGSPLSLECTVEGTSNPNLYWYRQAAGRGLQLLFYSVGIGQISSEVPQNLSASRPQDRQFILSSKKLLLSDSGFYLCAWRDTHHSNQPQHFGDGTRLSIL.